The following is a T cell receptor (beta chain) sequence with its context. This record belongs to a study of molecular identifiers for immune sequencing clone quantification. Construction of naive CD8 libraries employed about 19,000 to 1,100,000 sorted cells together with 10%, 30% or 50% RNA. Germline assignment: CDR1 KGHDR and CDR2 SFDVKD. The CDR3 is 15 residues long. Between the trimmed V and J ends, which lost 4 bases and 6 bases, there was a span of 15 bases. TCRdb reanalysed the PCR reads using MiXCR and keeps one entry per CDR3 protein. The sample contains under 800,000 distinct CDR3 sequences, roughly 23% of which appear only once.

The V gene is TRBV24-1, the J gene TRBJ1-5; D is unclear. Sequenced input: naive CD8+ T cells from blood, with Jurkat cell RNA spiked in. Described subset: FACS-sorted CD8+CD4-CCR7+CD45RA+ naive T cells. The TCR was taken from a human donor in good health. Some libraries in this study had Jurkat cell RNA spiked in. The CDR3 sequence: CATSDPNAPGQPQHF. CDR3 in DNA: TGTGCCACCAGTGACCCAAATGCGCCGGGTCAGCCCCAGCATTTT.